The following is a T cell receptor (beta chain) sequence with its context. What it binds is unknown. TCRdb analysed the 5' RACE reads with MiXCR anew, one entry per CDR3 protein. The sample records approximately 180,000 distinct CDR3 sequences, roughly 20% being singletons. CDR1 is MRHNA and CDR2 is SNTAGT in the germline V gene. Trimming cost V 0 bases and J 4 bases, with 9 bases left between them. The CDR3 runs 15 residues. The source of the sample is a study of CD8 T cells in ankylosing spondylitis. Study-wide findings and caveats: Disease-linked clones reportedly showed significant enrichment in matched ankylosing spondylitis synovial fluid. One TCR beta motif, made up of roughly eight highly homologous variants, appeared characteristic of ankylosing spondylitis blood.

Sequenced: blood, either unsorted or a sorted T cell fraction (not recorded which). This TCR was recovered from a male donor aged 10 to 35 with ankylosing spondylitis or in good health (not recorded which). The chain links TRBV6-4 to TRBJ2-2; maybe TRBD1 (5 bases). CDR3 DNA sequence: TGTGCCAGCAGTGACTCAGGACAACTCACCGGGGAGCTGTTTTTT. Its protein is CASSDSGQLTGELFF.